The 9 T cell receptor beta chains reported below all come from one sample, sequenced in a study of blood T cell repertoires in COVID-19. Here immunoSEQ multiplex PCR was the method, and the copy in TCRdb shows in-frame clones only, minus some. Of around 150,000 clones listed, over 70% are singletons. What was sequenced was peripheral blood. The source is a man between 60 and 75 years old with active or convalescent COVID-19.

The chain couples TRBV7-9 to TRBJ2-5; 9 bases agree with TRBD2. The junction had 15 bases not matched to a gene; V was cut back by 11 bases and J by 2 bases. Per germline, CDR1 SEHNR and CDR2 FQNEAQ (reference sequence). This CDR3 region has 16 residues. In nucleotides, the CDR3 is TGTGCCGTTCTGTCGAGACTAGCGGCTACGCAAGAGACCCAGTACTTC. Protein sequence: CAVLSRLAATQETQYF.

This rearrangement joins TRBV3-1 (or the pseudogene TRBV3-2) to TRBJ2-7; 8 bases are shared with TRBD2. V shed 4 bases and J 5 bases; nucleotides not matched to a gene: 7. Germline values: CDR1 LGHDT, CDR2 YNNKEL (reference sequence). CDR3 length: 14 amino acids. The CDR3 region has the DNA TGTGCCAGCAGCCGAGAAGGGACTAGAAACGAGCAGTACTTC. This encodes CASSREGTRNEQYF.

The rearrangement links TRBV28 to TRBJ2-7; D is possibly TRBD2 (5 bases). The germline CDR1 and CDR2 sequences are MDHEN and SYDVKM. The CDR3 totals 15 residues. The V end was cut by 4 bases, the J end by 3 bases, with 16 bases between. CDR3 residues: CASSSRRVLLYEQYF. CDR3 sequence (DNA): TGTGCCAGCAGTTCCCGGCGGGTCCTCCTCTACGAGCAGTACTTC.

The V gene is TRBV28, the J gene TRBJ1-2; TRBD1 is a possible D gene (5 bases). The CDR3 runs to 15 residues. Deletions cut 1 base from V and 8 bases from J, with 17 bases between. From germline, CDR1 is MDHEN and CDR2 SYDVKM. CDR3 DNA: TGTGCCAGCAGTTTATCGAGCCATTCAAAGGGGGGCTACACCTTC. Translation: CASSLSSHSKGGYTF.

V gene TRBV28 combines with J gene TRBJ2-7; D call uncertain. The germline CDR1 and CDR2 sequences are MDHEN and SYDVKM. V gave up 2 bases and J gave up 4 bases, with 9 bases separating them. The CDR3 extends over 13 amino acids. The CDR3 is CASSLNQKYEQYF. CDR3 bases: TGTGCCAGCAGTTTAAACCAGAAATACGAGCAGTACTTC. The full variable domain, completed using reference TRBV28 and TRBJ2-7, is DVKVTQSSRYLVKRTGEKVFLECVQDMDHENMFWYRQDPGLGLRLIYFSYDVKMKEKGDIPEGYSVSREKKERFSLILESASTNQTSMYLCASSLNQKYEQYFGPGTRLTVT.

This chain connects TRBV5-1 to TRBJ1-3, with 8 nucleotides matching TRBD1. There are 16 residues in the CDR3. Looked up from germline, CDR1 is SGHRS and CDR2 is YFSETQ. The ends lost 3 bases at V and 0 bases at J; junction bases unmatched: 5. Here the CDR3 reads CASSYGQGYSGNTIYF. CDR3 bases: TGCGCCAGCAGCTACGGACAGGGTTACTCTGGAAACACCATATATTTT.

The CDR3 is CASSQVLRQGNTEAFF. As DNA, the CDR3 is TGTGCCAGCAGCCAAGTTTTAAGACAGGGGAACACTGAAGCTTTCTTT. The V call is TRBV3-1 (or the pseudogene TRBV3-2), the J call TRBJ1-1; 7 nucleotides match TRBD1. This CDR3 comprises 16 residues. CDR1 LGHDT and CDR2 YNNKEL come from the germline V gene (reference sequence). Trimming cost V 1 base and J 1 base; bases outside gene matches: 6.

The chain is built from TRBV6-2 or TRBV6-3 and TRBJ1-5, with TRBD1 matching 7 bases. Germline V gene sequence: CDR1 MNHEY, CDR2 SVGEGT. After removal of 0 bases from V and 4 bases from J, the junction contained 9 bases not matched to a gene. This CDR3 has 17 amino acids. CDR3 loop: CASSYSGTVGRNQPQHF. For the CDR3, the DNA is TGTGCCAGCAGTTACTCTGGGACAGTCGGTAGAAATCAGCCCCAGCATTTT.

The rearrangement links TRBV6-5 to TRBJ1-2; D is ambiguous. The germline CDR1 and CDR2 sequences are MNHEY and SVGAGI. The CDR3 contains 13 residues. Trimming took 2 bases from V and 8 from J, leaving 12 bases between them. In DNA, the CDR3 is TGTGCCAGCAGTTACACACCCCAGAGGGGCTACACCTTC. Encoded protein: CASSYTPQRGYTF.